The table lists the clone carrying this T cell receptor beta chain with a count of one. The target antigen is unknown. Reverse transcription of all isolated RNA meant that expressed TCRB transcripts were sequenced. Sequenced naive, central memory and regulatory T cell samples produced an average of around 3.5 million reads. Only in-frame clones appear in the TCRdb table, and some are missing; sequencing was by immunoSEQ multiplex PCR. Here the sample spans 150,000 or so clones, roughly 60% being singletons. Sorting with CD45RO/CCR7/CD25/CD127/CD95/CD27 yielded naive, central memory, regulatory and stem-like memory CD4+ cells. The purity of all sorted populations exceeded 95%. This CDR3 is 16 amino acids long. Germline V gene data show CDR1 as SGDLS and CDR2 as YYNGEE. V lost 0 bases to trimming and J lost 4 bases, with 11 bases between them. The data were obtained in a study of beta chain features in type 1 diabetes. Study-level findings and limits: Significant though moderate, a shortening of TCRB CDR3s appeared in all four CD4+ subsets of Type 1 diabetes patients. Type 1 diabetes patients had VDJ junctions that carried fewer insertions and more deletions.

The genes are TRBV9 and TRBJ1-6, with a possible D match to TRBD1 (6 bases). The specimen sequenced was naive CD4+ T cells from blood. The origin of this receptor is a man in his thirties or forties with type 1 diabetes. This CDR3 reads CASSVGAGEYNSPLHF. The CDR3 nucleotides read TGTGCCAGCAGCGTAGGGGCAGGGGAATATAATTCACCCCTCCACTTT.